What follows are 5 T cell receptor beta chains derived from one specimen sequenced in a study of identical twins. Using its own MiXCR run on the 5' RACE reads, TCRdb lists one record per CDR3 protein. The table includes around 230,000 distinct CDR3 sequences, approximately 5.9% detected once. These data were likewise used in another study, on T cells expressing NK-cell markers.

Sample: CD8+ T cells sorted from blood. Receptor source: a woman under 30 in good health.

The V and J genes are TRBV13 and TRBJ2-2; 14 positions agree with TRBD2. The CDR3 length is 18 residues. CDR1 and CDR2 from the germline V gene are PRHDT and FYEKMQ (reference sequence). V gave up 5 bases and J gave up 5 bases; unmatched junction bases: 10. The CDR3 protein is CASSPPGLAGGGTGELFF. CDR3 DNA sequence: TGTGCCAGCAGCCCACCCGGACTAGCGGGGGGCGGGACCGGGGAGCTGTTTTTT. The full variable domain, with the rest looked up from reference TRBV13 and TRBJ2-2, is AAGVIQSPRHLIKEKRETATLKCYPIPRHDTVYWYQQGPGQDPQFLISFYEKMQSDKGSIPDRFSAQQFSDYHSELNMSSLELGDSALYFCASSPPGLAGGGTGELFFGEGSRLTVL.

This clonotype was counted only a few times. DNA for the CDR3: TGTGCCAGCAGCTTCGGCGGTGTGTTATTGGGACAGAATTCCTACGAGCAGTACTTC. Translation gives CASSFGGVLLGQNSYEQYF. J is TRBJ2-7 and V is TRBV11-2; 7 bases match TRBD1. V lost 3 bases to trimming and J lost 1 base; unmatched junction nucleotides: 18. Germline CDR1 reads SGHAT; CDR2 reads FQNNGV. This CDR3 contains 19 residues.

This clonotype was recorded many times. The V and J genes are TRBV20-1 and TRBJ1-2; D ambiguous. V was clipped by 5 bases and J by 2 bases, with 6 bases between them. Germline lookup yields CDR1 DFQATT and CDR2 SNEGSKA (reference sequence). The CDR3 sequence is 11 residues long. The CDR3 coding sequence is TGCAGTGCTCCAGTAAACTATGGCTACACCTTC. Encoded protein: CSAPVNYGYTF.

V gene TRBV4-1 combines with J gene TRBJ1-1, with unresolved D. Germline V gives CDR1 MGHRA, CDR2 YSYEKL. V lost 1 base and J 1 base, leaving 10 bases between the germline ends. The CDR3 is made up of 15 amino acids. CDR3 in DNA: TGCGCCAGCAGCCAAGGAGGTTATCCGAACACTGAAGCTTTCTTT. Translation gives CASSQGGYPNTEAFF.

This clonotype was recorded many times. The gene calls are TRBV2 and TRBJ1-1, with 8 bases matching TRBD1. The germline V gene encodes CDR1 SNHLY and CDR2 FYNNEI. The V gene end was trimmed by 4 bases and the J gene end by 3 bases; junction bases not matched to a gene: 4. CDR3 length equals 14 residues. In DNA, the CDR3 is TGTGCCAGCAGTGGGGCAGGGGGCTACACTGAAGCTTTCTTT. Amino acids: CASSGAGGYTEAFF.